This T cell receptor beta chain was recovered during a study of post-analysis software for immune sequencing data. About this clonotype: Its matching antigen is unknown.

Losses at the gene ends were 2 bases for V and 7 bases for J; bases not matched to a gene: 11. In germline, CDR1 is KGHDR, CDR2 SFDVKD. This CDR3 is 17 amino acids long. Unique-molecular-identifier-tagged TCR beta cDNA libraries were used. TCRdb independently ran MiXCR on the PCR reads; one entry per CDR3 protein. There are about 170,000 distinct CDR3 sequences in the sample; roughly 30% occur only once, and approximately 1.5% lies in the top ten. Whole-study results and caveats: A significant reduction in normalized Chao1 diversity was observed in multiple sclerosis patients versus controls. Included in a set of about five TRBV segments more frequent in patients than controls were TRBV5-6, TRBV5-1 and TRBV20-1.

Sample: blood. This sequence originates from a girl aged 5 to 17 with multiple sclerosis. J is TRBJ2-1 and V is TRBV24-1; 9 bases agree with TRBD2. In nucleotides, the CDR3 is TGTGCCACCAGTGATTCTAGCGGGATGGGGCACAAGAATGAGCAGTTCTTC. As protein: CATSDSSGMGHKNEQFF.